One sample yielded the 8 T cell receptor beta chains listed below, sequenced in a study of neurological immune-mediated disorders. TCRdb processed the 5' RACE reads anew with MiXCR; each CDR3 protein has one entry. The table lists about 59,000 distinct CDR3 sequences, around 24% of them singletons. Noted time point: technical triplicate 2. The material sequenced was PBMCs. These receptors were obtained from a man between 60 and 70 years old with HTLV-1-associated myelopathy (HAM/TSP).

This clonotype was detected many times. The chain links TRBV3-1 to TRBJ2-1; D possibly corresponds to TRBD2 (5 bases). Germline CDR1 LGHDT, CDR2 YNNKEL (reference sequence). CDR3 length: 16 amino acids. The ends were cut back, 4 bases at V and 0 bases at J, with 13 bases in the middle. The CDR3 nucleotides read TGTGCCAGCAGCCCTGAGACGGGAAGCTCCTACAATGAGCAGTTCTTC. It encodes CASSPETGSSYNEQFF.

The sample holds many counts of this clonotype. The chain carries TRBV5-8 and TRBJ2-7, with no clear D. This CDR3 region has 14 residues. The germline V and J ends were trimmed by 2 bases and 3 bases, with 12 bases remaining between them. Per germline, CDR1 SGHTS and CDR2 YDEGEE. CDR3 sequence: CASSFAPGFYEQYF. The CDR3, as DNA: TGTGCCAGCAGCTTTGCGCCAGGATTCTACGAGCAGTACTTC.

This chain joins TRBV5-1 and TRBJ2-1; no firm D call. The ends were cut back, 4 bases at V and 1 base at J, with 18 bases in the middle. This CDR3 spans 17 amino acids. The germline V gene encodes CDR1 SGHRS and CDR2 YFSETQ. The CDR3 is CASSRTSRVTSYNEQFF. The CDR3, as DNA: TGCGCCAGCAGCCGCACATCCCGGGTAACTTCCTACAATGAGCAGTTCTTC.

Many counts were recorded for this clonotype. The V and J genes are TRBV5-1 and TRBJ2-1; D might be TRBD2 (6 bases). The CDR3 is made up of 15 amino acids. The V end was cut by 6 bases, the J end by 0 bases, with 13 bases between. Germline V lookup: CDR1 SGHRS, CDR2 YFSETQ. The chain's CDR3 is CASKERVSSYNEQFF. As DNA, the CDR3 is TGCGCCAGCAAAGAGCGGGTTAGCTCCTACAATGAGCAGTTCTTC.

In its sample, this clonotype was seen many times. This rearrangement joins TRBV2 to TRBJ1-1; D call uncertain. V shed 3 bases and J shed 10 bases, with 12 bases lying between them. CDR1 is SNHLY and CDR2 is FYNNEI in the germline V gene. The CDR3 spans 12 residues. The CDR3 region is CASSEIPRGAFF. The CDR3 bases are TGTGCCAGCAGTGAGATCCCAAGAGGAGCTTTCTTT. The complete variable domain, with remaining parts taken from reference TRBV2 and TRBJ1-1, reads EPEVTQTPSHQVTQMGQEVILRCVPISNHLYFYWYRQILGQKVEFLVSFYNNEISEKSEIFDDQFSVERPDGSNFTLKIRSTKLEDSAMYFCASSEIPRGAFFGQGTRLTVV.

J is TRBJ1-5 and V is TRBV9, with D unclear. Trimming removed 4 bases at V and 0 bases at J, with 26 bases between. Germline CDR1 SGDLS, CDR2 YYNGEE. This CDR3 region has 20 residues. The CDR3 region has the DNA TGTGCCAGCAGCCCGAGGTCGAGTGGCAGGAGGACTTATAGCAATCAGCCCCAGCATTTT. As protein: CASSPRSSGRRTYSNQPQHF.

This clonotype was detected many times. The chain couples TRBV29-1 to TRBJ2-1; no firm D call. There are 17 residues in the CDR3. Per the germline V gene, CDR1 is SQVTM and CDR2 is ANQGSEA. V lost 1 base and J lost 0, with 16 bases in between. The CDR3, as DNA: TGCAGCGTTGAAGGTCAACCAGCGAGAAACTCCTACAATGAGCAGTTCTTC. Protein product: CSVEGQPARNSYNEQFF.

This clonotype was recorded many times. The gene calls are TRBV11-1 and TRBJ1-1; D might be TRBD1 (5 bases). This CDR3 comprises 13 residues. V was shortened by 1 base and J by 6 bases, with 9 bases between the two germline ends. From germline, CDR1 is SGHAT and CDR2 FQDESV (reference sequence). CDR3 nucleotide sequence: TGTGCCAGCAGCTTAGGGTTAGGGGCTGAAGCTTTCTTT. Its translation: CASSLGLGAEAFF.